This T cell receptor beta chain came from a study of blood T cells in healthy people across ages. Findings and limits, study-wide: Diversity of TCR beta correlated strongly with naive T cell percentage.

The second PCR ran roughly 7 to 12 cycles with a sample-barcoded 5' primer and J-beta primers. One entry per CDR3 protein results from TCRdb running MiXCR on the 5' RACE reads. This table holds about 970,000 distinct CDR3 sequences, 45% to 60% found once. CDR1 and CDR2 from the germline V gene are MNHEY and SVGAGI. The CDR3 consists of 14 residues. Trimming took off 2 bases at V and 10 bases at J, with 12 bases between the two ends. Remarks on this clonotype: Antigen specificity is unknown.

V gene TRBV6-5 combines with J gene TRBJ1-6, with D possibly matching TRBD1 (5 bases). The sample consisted of blood. The origin of this receptor is an older woman in good health. CDR3 amino acids: CASSYGGSGSPLHF. In DNA form, the CDR3 reads TGTGCCAGCAGTTACGGGGGAAGCGGGTCACCCCTCCACTTT.